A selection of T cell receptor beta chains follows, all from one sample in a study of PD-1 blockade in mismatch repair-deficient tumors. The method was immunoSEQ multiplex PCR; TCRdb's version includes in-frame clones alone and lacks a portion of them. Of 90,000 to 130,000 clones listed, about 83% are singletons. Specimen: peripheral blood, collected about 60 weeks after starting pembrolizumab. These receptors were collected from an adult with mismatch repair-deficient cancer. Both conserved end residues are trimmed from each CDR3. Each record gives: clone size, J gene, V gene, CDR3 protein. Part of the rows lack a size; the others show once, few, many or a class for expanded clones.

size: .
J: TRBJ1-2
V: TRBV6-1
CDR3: ASTGRSYGYT

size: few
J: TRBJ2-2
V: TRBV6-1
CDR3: ASSGRTSGRNTGELF

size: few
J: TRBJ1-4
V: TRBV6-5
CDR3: ASSTGGAGEKLF

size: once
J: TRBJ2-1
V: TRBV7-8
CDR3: ASRPTGDSYNEQF

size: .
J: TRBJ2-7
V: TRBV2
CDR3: ASSEALKGPEQY

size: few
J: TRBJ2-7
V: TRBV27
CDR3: ASSITGLATEQY

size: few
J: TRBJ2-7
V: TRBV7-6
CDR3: ASSWPGGVQY

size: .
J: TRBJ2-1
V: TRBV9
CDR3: ASSGLSEHNYNEQF

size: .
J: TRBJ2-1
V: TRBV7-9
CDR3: ASSPYGGIYNEQF

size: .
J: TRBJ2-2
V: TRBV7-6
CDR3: ASSRGGTGELF

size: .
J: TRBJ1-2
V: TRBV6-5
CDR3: ASSLIRDRGFSGYT

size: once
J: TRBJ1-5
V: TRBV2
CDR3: ASSVLDRSNQPQH

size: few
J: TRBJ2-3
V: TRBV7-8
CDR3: ASRGLAELTDTQY

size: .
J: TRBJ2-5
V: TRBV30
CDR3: AWSTPGGETQY

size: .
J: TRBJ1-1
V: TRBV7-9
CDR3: ASSLRRGWDREDTEAF

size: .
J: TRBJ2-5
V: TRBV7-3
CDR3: ASGPGGGPFETQY

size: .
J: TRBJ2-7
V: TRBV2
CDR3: ASKRGGSSYEQY

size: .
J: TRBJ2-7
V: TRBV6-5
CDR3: ASSLQGPYEQY

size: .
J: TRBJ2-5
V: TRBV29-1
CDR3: SVEQTGQLIETQY

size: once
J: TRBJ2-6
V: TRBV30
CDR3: AWSTLAGRANVLT

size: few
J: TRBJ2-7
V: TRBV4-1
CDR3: ASSQGPGTGVSVQY

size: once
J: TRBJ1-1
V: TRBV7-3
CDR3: ASSPDGRNTEAF

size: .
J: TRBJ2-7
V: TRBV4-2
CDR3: ASSPDRAKQY

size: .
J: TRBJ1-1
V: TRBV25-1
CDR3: ASRQGLTEAF

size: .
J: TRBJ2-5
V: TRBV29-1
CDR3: SVAPTHAAETQY

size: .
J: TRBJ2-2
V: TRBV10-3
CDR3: AIKSAAAENTGELF

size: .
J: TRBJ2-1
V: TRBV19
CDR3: ASSDTSSYNEQF

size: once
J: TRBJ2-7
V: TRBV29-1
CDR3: SVAVAGGGEQY

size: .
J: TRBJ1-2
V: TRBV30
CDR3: AWSVGHEVNYGYT

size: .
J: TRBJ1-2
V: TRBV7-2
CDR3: ASSLNRVGYGYT

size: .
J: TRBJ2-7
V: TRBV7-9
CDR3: ASSYNHEQY

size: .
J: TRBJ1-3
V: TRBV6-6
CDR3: ASSSESDTIY

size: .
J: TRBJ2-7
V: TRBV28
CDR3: ASRGQAGPFEQY

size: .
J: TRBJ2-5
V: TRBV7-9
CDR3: ASSLAGPGQGLEETQY

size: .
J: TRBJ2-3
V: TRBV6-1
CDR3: ASIGGRVADTQY

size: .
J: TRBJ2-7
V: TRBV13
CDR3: ASSLGKRESSYEQY